This T cell receptor (beta chain) emerged from a study of beta chain features in type 1 diabetes. The sequenced template was cDNA made from the entire isolated RNA. Only in-frame clones appear in the TCRdb table, and some are missing; sequencing was by immunoSEQ multiplex PCR. The sample includes around 340,000 clones, 8% of them seen just once. This clone was seen more than once but under ten times. The antigen is undetermined. Study-level points and caveats: For patients and controls alike, PCR might favor shorter templates to the same degree. Relative to healthy donors, patients appeared to have naive, central memory and Treg TCRB repertoires that were more similar. Shortening that was moderate but significant affected the TCRB CDR3s of Type 1 diabetes patients in all four CD4+ subsets. These data did not resolve whether HLA type affects TCRB rearrangement.

CDR1 is SGHKS and CDR2 is YYEKEE in the germline V gene (reference sequence). V was clipped by 0 bases and J by 5 bases, with 9 bases between them. The CDR3 loop spans 13 amino acids. This clonotype was sampled from a woman in her late teens or twenties in good health. The chain uses TRBV5-5 and TRBJ2-7; D is ambiguous. Material for sequencing was central memory CD4+ T cells from blood. The CDR3 DNA sequence: TGTGCCAGCAGCTTGGGGCAGGTCAACGAGCAGTACTTC. The encoded protein is CASSLGQVNEQYF.